This T cell receptor beta chain was documented in a study of T-cell memory formation after mild COVID-19. Study-level results: Contracting clones from day 15 to 85 showed balanced CD4/CD8; later expanders favored CD4+.

Germline V gives CDR1 SGHDT, CDR2 YYEEEE. CDR3 length equals 14 residues. Unmatched junction bases numbered 11, after V lost 5 bases and J lost 7 bases. As regards this clonotype: Its antigen is as yet unknown.

Using its own MiXCR run on the 5' RACE reads, TCRdb lists one record per CDR3 protein. The sample has around 510,000 distinct CDR3 sequences; 20% to 25% are singletons. The J gene is TRBJ1-2, the V gene TRBV5-6, with TRBD1 identical over 7 bases. This TCR was sampled from an adult woman who had mild COVID-19 (a few samples of this study predate the infection). Cell type and time point are not known. Sequencing was performed on PBMCs or a T cell subset sorted from them (not recorded which). CDR3 region: CASRPRRGRGGYTF. The CDR3 coding sequence is TGTGCCAGCAGACCGCGAAGGGGGCGAGGTGGCTACACCTTC.